One and the same sample provided the 10 T cell receptor beta chains below, sequenced in a study of PD-L1 blockade in urothelial cancer. The data were produced by immunoSEQ multiplex PCR, yet TCRdb's version contains in-frame clones alone and is incomplete. The sample holds around 93,000 clones, around four fifths seen once. This sample's time point: peripheral blood 6 weeks after treatment start. Sequences were derived from PBMCs, sampled around atezolizumab (anti-PD-L1) treatment. All receptors derive from a man between 70 and 80 years old with urothelial cancer.

CDR3 coding DNA: TGTGCCAGCAGCTTACAGTTCCAAGAGACCCAGTACTTC. Protein: CASSLQFQETQYF. V is TRBV7-7 and J is TRBJ2-5; D gene unclear. From germline, CDR1 is SSHAT and CDR2 FNYEAQ (reference sequence). The CDR3 contains 13 residues. With 2 bases removed from V and 1 base from J, the gap between germline ends came to 5 bases.

J is TRBJ1-1 and V is TRBV2, with 7 bases identical to TRBD1. The junction had 8 bases not matched to a gene; V was cut back by 6 bases and J by 4 bases. The CDR3 runs to 14 residues. CDR1 is SNHLY, CDR2 FYNNEI, per germline. The CDR3 coding sequence is TGTGCCAGCAGAGAGACAGGGTTGGGCACTGAAGCTTTCTTT. Its translation is CASRETGLGTEAFF.

In this sample, this clone turned up once. The rearrangement uses TRBV4-3 and TRBJ2-1; 10 bases align to TRBD2. The CDR3 sequence is 19 residues long. Trimming cost V 3 bases and J 4 bases; bases outside gene matches: 15. CDR1 and CDR2 (germline): LGHNA, YSLEER. CDR3 region: CASSHKLTSGTPDYNEQFF. CDR3 DNA sequence: TGCGCCAGCAGCCACAAATTAACTAGCGGGACACCTGATTACAATGAGCAGTTCTTC.

This clone occurred a few times. The V gene is TRBV27, the J gene TRBJ1-2; 7 nucleotides align to TRBD1. With V trimmed by 7 bases and J by 4 bases, 9 bases remained unmatched. Germline loops: CDR1 MNHEY, CDR2 SMNVEV (reference sequence). This CDR3 is built from 14 residues. CDR3 protein: CASTPSTGSYGYTF. The CDR3 DNA sequence: TGTGCCAGCACCCCTTCGACAGGGTCCTATGGCTACACCTTC.

The CDR3 DNA sequence: TGTGCCACCCAACCGGACATACAGCCGTACAATGAGCAGTTCTTC. Its protein product is CATQPDIQPYNEQFF. The chain links TRBV7-2 to TRBJ2-1, with D possibly being TRBD1 (5 bases). The CDR3 sequence is 15 residues long. Germline CDR1 SGHTA, CDR2 FQGNSA. Between the trimmed V and J ends, which lost 10 bases and 4 bases, there was a span of 20 bases.

V gene TRBV4-2 combines with J gene TRBJ1-2; 9 nucleotides align to TRBD1. This CDR3 has 14 amino acids. CDR1 is LGHNA, CDR2 YNFKEQ, per germline. V shed 5 bases and J 6 bases; nucleotides not matched to a gene: 7. The CDR3 bases are TGTGCCAGCAGCATCCGGGACAGGGATGATGGCTACACCTTC. Its translation is CASSIRDRDDGYTF.

The chain employs TRBV6-5 and TRBJ1-2; a weak D match, TRBD1 (6 bases). V was clipped by 5 bases and J by 5 bases, with 6 bases between them. The CDR3 extends over 11 amino acids. The germline V gene encodes CDR1 MNHEY and CDR2 SVGAGI. The CDR3 DNA reads TGTGCCAGCAGTCAGGGGTATGGCTACACCTTC. The encoded protein is CASSQGYGYTF.

This chain joins TRBV5-1 and TRBJ2-7; 12 bases align to TRBD1. Germline CDR1 and CDR2: SGHRS and YFSETQ. V lost 3 bases and J lost 4; bases outside the gene matches: 5. CDR3 length: 15 residues. The CDR3 DNA reads as TGCGCCAGCAGCTCTTCGGGACAGGGGGCTTACGAGCAGTACTTC. This translates into CASSSSGQGAYEQYF.

CDR3 sequence: CASSLPGLTYEQYF. DNA for the CDR3: TGTGCCAGCAGTTTACCAGGGTTGACCTACGAGCAGTACTTC. The chain couples TRBV28 to TRBJ2-7; perhaps TRBD1 as D (5 bases). The CDR3 is 14 amino acids. Germline CDR1 and CDR2: MDHEN and SYDVKM. Trimming pared 2 bases from V and 2 bases from J, leaving 10 bases between.

The chain combines TRBV27 with TRBJ1-1, with 8 bases that match TRBD1. With 2 bases clipped from V and 11 bases from J, the junction kept 4 bases outside the gene matches. The CDR3 has 12 residues. Germline CDR1 is MNHEY and CDR2 is SMNVEV (reference sequence). CDR3 DNA sequence: TGTGCCAGCAGTTTAAGACAGGGGAATGCTTTCTTT. Protein: CASSLRQGNAFF.